Reported below is one T cell receptor (beta chain). Its antigen is as yet unknown. The V segment lost 2 bases and the J segment 5 bases; nucleotides outside the gene matches: 7. The CDR3 has 14 amino acids. Germline CDR1 reads SGHRS; CDR2 reads YFSETQ. This entry belongs to a study of Ad26.COV2.S vaccination and SARS-CoV-2 variants. Study-wide points: Total responses of T cells may have been underestimated by the analyses of TCR breadth and depth. After vaccination, reports described spike-specific CD8+ and CD4+ T cell responses as showing substantial breadth.

TCRdb keeps only in-frame clones here, not all; method: immunoSEQ multiplex PCR. The repertoire holds nearly 95,000 clones, with roughly 84% as singletons. The chain joins TRBV5-1 to TRBJ2-7, with TRBD2 identical over 7 bases. The TCR was taken from a human donor who had recovered from COVID-19. Material: peripheral blood, obtained after recovery from COVID-19. This CDR3 reads CASSFGGGSDEQYF. As DNA, the CDR3 is TGCGCCAGCAGCTTTGGGGGAGGGAGTGACGAGCAGTACTTC.